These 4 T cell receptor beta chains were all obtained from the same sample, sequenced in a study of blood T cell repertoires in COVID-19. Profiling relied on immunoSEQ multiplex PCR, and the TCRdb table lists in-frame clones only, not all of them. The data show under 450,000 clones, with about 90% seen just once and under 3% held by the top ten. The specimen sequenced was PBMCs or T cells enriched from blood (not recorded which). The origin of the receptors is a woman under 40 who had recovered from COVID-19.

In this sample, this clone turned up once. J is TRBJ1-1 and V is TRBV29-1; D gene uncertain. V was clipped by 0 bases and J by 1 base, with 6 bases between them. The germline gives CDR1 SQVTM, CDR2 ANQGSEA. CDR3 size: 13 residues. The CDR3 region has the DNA TGCAGCGTTGAAGATCTTCGGAACACTGAAGCTTTCTTT. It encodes CSVEDLRNTEAFF.

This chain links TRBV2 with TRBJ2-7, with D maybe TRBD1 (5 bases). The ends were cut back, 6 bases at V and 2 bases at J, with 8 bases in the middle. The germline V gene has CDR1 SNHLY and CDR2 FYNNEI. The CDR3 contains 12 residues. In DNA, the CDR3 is TGTGCCAGCAGAGACAGAACCTACGAGCAGTACTTC. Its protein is CASRDRTYEQYF.

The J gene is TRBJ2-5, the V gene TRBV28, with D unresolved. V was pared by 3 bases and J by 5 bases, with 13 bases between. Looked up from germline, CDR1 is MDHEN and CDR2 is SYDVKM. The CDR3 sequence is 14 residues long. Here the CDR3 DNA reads TGTGCCAGCAGTTTCCAGTACCTTGGCGAGACCCAGTACTTC. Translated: CASSFQYLGETQYF.

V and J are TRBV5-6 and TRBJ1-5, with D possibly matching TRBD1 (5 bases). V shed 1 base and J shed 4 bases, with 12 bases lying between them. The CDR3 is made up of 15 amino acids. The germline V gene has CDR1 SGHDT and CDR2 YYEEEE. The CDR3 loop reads CASSLRRGGNQPQHF. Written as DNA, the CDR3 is TGTGCCAGCAGCTTGCGACGGGGGGGAAATCAGCCCCAGCATTTT.